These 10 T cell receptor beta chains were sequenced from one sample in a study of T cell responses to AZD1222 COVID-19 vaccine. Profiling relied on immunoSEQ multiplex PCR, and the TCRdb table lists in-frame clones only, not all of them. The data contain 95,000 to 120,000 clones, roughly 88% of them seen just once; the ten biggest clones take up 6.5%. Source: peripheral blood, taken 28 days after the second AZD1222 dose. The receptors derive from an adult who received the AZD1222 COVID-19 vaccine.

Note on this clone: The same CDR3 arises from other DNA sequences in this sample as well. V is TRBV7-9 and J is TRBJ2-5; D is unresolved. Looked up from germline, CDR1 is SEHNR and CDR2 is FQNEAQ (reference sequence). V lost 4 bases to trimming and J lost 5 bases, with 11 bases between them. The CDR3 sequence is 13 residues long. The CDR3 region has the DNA TGTGCCAGCAGCTCCTCGCCCGGGGAGACCCAGTACTTC. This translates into CASSSSPGETQYF.

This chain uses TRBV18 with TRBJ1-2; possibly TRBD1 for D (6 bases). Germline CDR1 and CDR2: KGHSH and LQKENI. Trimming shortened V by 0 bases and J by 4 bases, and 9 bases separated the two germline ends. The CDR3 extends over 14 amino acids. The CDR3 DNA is TGTGCCAGCTCACCACCACAGGGCGTCTATGGCTACACCTTC. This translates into CASSPPQGVYGYTF.

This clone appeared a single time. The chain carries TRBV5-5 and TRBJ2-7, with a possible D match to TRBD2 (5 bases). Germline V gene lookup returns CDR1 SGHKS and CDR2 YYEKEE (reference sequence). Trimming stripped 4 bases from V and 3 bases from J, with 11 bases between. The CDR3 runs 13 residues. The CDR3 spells CASSPGLGYEQYF. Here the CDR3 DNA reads TGTGCCAGCAGCCCGGGGTTGGGCTACGAGCAGTACTTC.

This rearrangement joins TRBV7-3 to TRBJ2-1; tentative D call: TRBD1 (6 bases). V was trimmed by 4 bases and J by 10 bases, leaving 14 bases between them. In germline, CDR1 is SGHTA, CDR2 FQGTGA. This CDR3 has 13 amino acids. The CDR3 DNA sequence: TGTGCCAGCAGCTCCCAGGACAGTGGCGAGCAGTTCTTC. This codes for CASSSQDSGEQFF.

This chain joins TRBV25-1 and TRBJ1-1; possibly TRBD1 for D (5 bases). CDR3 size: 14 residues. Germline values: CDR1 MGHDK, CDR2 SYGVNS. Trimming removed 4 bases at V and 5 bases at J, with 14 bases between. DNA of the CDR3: TGTGCCAGCAGTGCCTCAGGGTTGGTTACTGAAGCTTTCTTT. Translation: CASSASGLVTEAFF.

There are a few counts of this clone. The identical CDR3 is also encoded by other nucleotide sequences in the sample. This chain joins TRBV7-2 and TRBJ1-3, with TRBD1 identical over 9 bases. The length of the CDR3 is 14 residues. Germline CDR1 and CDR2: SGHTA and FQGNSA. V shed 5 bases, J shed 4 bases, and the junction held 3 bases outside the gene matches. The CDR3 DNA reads TGTGCCAGCAGCCTAACAGGGGGCGGAAACACCATATATTTT. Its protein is CASSLTGGGNTIYF.

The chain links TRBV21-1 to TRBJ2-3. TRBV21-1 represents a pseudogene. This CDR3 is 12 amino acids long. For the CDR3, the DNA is TGTGCCAGCGGGATTCGGACAGATACGCAGTATTTT. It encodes CASGIRTDTQYF.

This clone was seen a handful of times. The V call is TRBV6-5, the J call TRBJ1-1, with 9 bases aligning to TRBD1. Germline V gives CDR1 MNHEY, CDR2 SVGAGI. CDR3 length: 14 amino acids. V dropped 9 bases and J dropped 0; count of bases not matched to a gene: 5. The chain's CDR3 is CASHRDRVNTEAFF. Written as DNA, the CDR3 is TGTGCCAGTCATAGGGACAGGGTGAACACTGAAGCTTTCTTT.

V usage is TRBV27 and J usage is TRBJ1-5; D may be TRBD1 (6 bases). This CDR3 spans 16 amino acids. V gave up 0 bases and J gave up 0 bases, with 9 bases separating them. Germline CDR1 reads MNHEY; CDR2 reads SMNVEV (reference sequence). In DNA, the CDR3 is TGTGCCAGCAGTTTATCCGGGACACTTAGCAATCAGCCCCAGCATTTT. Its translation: CASSLSGTLSNQPQHF.

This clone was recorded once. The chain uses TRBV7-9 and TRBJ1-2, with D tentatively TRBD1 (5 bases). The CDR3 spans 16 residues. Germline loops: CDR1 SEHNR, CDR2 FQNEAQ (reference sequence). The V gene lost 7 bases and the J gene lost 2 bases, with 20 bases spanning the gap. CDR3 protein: CASTPPGGGPNYGYTF. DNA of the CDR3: TGTGCCAGCACCCCTCCGGGTGGGGGACCGAACTATGGCTACACCTTC.